The rows below give T cell receptor beta chains drawn from one sample of a study of T-cell memory formation after mild COVID-19. TCRdb passed the 5' RACE reads through MiXCR, listing each CDR3 protein once. This table has 450,000 to 650,000 distinct CDR3 sequences, 20% appearing once. What was sequenced was PBMCs or a T cell subset sorted from them (not recorded which). All receptors come from an adult woman who had mild COVID-19 (a few samples of this study predate the infection). Cell type and time point are not known. CDR3s include the opening cysteine and the closing phenylalanine or tryptophan. D genes are given only for firm matches. Expanded clones get a size class; other rows say once, few or many, or leave the size out.

CASSVGSKGSYNEQFF,TGTGCCAGCAGCGTTGGATCTAAGGGTAGCTACAATGAGCAGTTCTTC,TRBV5-5,.,TRBJ2-1,few
CAWSNGISGANVLTF,TGTGCCTGGAGTAATGGGATCTCTGGGGCCAACGTCCTGACTTTC,TRBV30,.,TRBJ2-6,.
CASTGAGRPIQETQYF,TGTGCCAGCACTGGGGCGGGGAGGCCGATCCAAGAGACCCAGTACTTC,TRBV6-1,.,TRBJ2-5,.
CSAEEGPAGNTIYF,TGCAGTGCTGAAGAGGGACCAGCTGGAAACACCATATATTTT,TRBV20-1,.,TRBJ1-3,few
CASTRTGTQTYEQYF,TGTGCCAGCACCAGGACCGGGACGCAGACCTACGAGCAGTACTTC,TRBV27,.,TRBJ2-7,.
CASSLGEAGGGYNEQFF,TGTGCCAGCAGCTTAGGGGAAGCGGGAGGGGGATACAATGAGCAGTTCTTC,TRBV7-6,TRBD2,TRBJ2-1,.
CASSLLGGDTQYF,TGTGCCAGCAGCTTACTTGGCGGAGATACGCAGTATTTT,TRBV7-3,.,TRBJ2-3,few
CASTLLGIGYEQFF,TGTGCCAGCACGCTACTAGGGATCGGCTATGAGCAGTTCTTC,TRBV12-3/TRBV12-4,.,TRBJ2-1,few
CATSRDGQNNEKLFF,TGTGCCACCAGCAGAGATGGGCAGAATAATGAAAAACTGTTTTTT,TRBV15,.,TRBJ1-4,once
CASRGPGRGGTEAFF,TGTGCCAGTCGGGGCCCGGGCAGGGGGGGCACTGAAGCTTTCTTT,TRBV6-5,TRBD1,TRBJ1-1,.
CASSQDPILAGALNEQFF,TGTGCCAGCAGCCAAGACCCCATTCTAGCGGGAGCCTTAAATGAGCAGTTCTTC,TRBV3-1,TRBD2,TRBJ2-1,.
CASSLAGRADTQYF,TGTGCCAGCAGCTTAGCCGGGAGAGCAGATACGCAGTATTTT,TRBV7-2,.,TRBJ2-3,many
CASSHLAALSYEQYF,TGTGCCAGCAGTCACTTAGCGGCGCTCTCCTACGAGCAGTACTTC,TRBV3-1,.,TRBJ2-7,.
CAIGQGSHEQYF,TGTGCCATCGGACAGGGTAGCCACGAGCAGTACTTC,TRBV10-3,TRBD1,TRBJ2-7,.
CASSQVRTDKNTEAFF,TGCGCCAGCAGCCAAGTAAGGACAGATAAGAACACTGAAGCTTTCTTT,TRBV4-1,.,TRBJ1-1,few
CASSSQTQQYF,TGTGCCAGCAGCTCACAGACACAGCAGTACTTC,TRBV7-9,.,TRBJ2-7,many
CASNLLGPTYEQYF,TGTGCCAGCAATCTCCTGGGGCCGACCTACGAGCAGTACTTC,TRBV6-2/TRBV6-3,.,TRBJ2-7,few
CASSDRESTDTQYF,TGTGCCAGCAGCGACAGGGAGAGCACAGATACGCAGTATTTT,TRBV6-2/TRBV6-3,TRBD1,TRBJ2-3,many
CSALAGVPPLSSYNEQFF,TGCAGTGCGCTAGCGGGGGTTCCCCCCCTCAGCTCCTACAATGAGCAGTTCTTC,TRBV20-1,TRBD2,TRBJ2-1,.
CASSLAGTIYNEQFF,TGTGCCAGCAGTTTAGCGGGGACTATCTACAATGAGCAGTTCTTC,TRBV12-3/TRBV12-4,TRBD2,TRBJ2-1,few
CASSLFGTSGTDTQYF,TGTGCCAGCAGCTTATTTGGGACTAGCGGCACAGATACGCAGTATTTT,TRBV7-6,TRBD2,TRBJ2-3,.
CASSTLAGSNTEAFF,TGCGCCAGCAGCACCCTGGCCGGATCGAACACTGAAGCTTTCTTT,TRBV5-1,.,TRBJ1-1,.
CASSDGIRRFSGANVLTF,TGTGCCAGCAGTGATGGGATCCGGCGCTTCTCTGGGGCCAACGTCCTGACTTTC,TRBV25-1,.,TRBJ2-6,few
CASSLGTTVYEQYF,TGTGCCAGCAGCCTTGGGACAACCGTTTACGAGCAGTACTTC,TRBV11-2,.,TRBJ2-7,.
CASSSRELAGYTGELFF,TGTGCCAGCAGCTCCCGCGAGCTAGCGGGCTACACCGGGGAGCTGTTTTTT,TRBV9,TRBD2,TRBJ2-2,.
CATSDPRGEETQYF,TGTGCCACCAGTGATCCGAGAGGGGAAGAGACCCAGTACTTC,TRBV24-1,.,TRBJ2-5,many
CASSQTRGDNVLTF,TGTGCCAGCAGCCAGACTCGGGGGGACAACGTCCTGACTTTC,TRBV6-5,TRBD2,TRBJ2-6,.
CASSLGSPGEGSPLHF,TGTGCCAGCAGTCTAGGGAGTCCAGGGGAGGGTTCACCCCTCCACTTT,TRBV7-2,.,TRBJ1-6,.
CASSKEHNLYEQYF,TGTGCCAGCAGCAAAGAGCACAATTTATACGAGCAGTACTTC,TRBV21-1,.,TRBJ2-7,few
CASAKREVNTDTQYF,TGCGCCAGCGCTAAGCGGGAGGTTAACACAGATACGCAGTATTTT,TRBV5-1,TRBD2,TRBJ2-3,many
CASSIRGPGKDEQYF,TGCGCCAGCAGCATCCGGGGGCCGGGGAAGGACGAGCAGTACTTC,TRBV5-1,.,TRBJ2-7,few
CASSPGGTGGVHEQYF,TGTGCCAGCTCACCGGGCGGGACAGGGGGCGTTCACGAGCAGTACTTC,TRBV18,TRBD1,TRBJ2-7,few
CASSSGGSYEQYF,TGTGCCAGCAGTAGCGGAGGCTCCTACGAGCAGTACTTC,TRBV12-3/TRBV12-4,.,TRBJ2-7,many
CASSLGAGRSYEQYF,TGTGCCAGCAGCTTAGGGGCTGGGCGGTCCTACGAGCAGTACTTC,TRBV7-6,.,TRBJ2-7,many
CASSFRFSYNEQFF,TGTGCCAGCAGCTTCAGGTTCTCCTACAATGAGCAGTTCTTC,TRBV7-2,.,TRBJ2-1,.
CASSNGQGGYTF,TGTGCCAGCAGTAACGGACAGGGGGGCTACACCTTC,TRBV27,TRBD1,TRBJ1-2,once
CSARGGQGTITFSYEQYF,TGCAGTGCTAGAGGAGGACAGGGGACGATTACTTTCTCCTACGAGCAGTACTTC,TRBV20-1,TRBD1,TRBJ2-7,.
CATSDPVTGPGELFF,TGTGCCACCAGTGACCCCGTGACAGGACCCGGGGAGCTGTTTTTT,TRBV24-1,.,TRBJ2-2,.
CASSPGQPVNEQFF,TGTGCCAGCTCACCGGGACAGCCTGTGAATGAGCAGTTCTTC,TRBV18,TRBD1,TRBJ2-1,.
CASSPVGLAIAYEQYF,TGTGCCAGCAGCCCAGTAGGACTAGCGATAGCCTACGAGCAGTACTTC,TRBV7-9,TRBD2,TRBJ2-7,.
CSARGTGFGNTIYF,TGCAGTGCTAGGGGAACAGGGTTTGGAAACACCATATATTTT,TRBV20-1,.,TRBJ1-3,few
CASRKGRQGHEQYF,TGTGCCAGCAGAAAAGGGAGACAGGGCCACGAGCAGTACTTC,TRBV3-1,TRBD1,TRBJ2-7,few
CAWSGWTGSSNQPQHF,TGTGCCTGGAGTGGCTGGACAGGGAGCAGCAATCAGCCCCAGCATTTT,TRBV30,TRBD1,TRBJ1-5,few
CSGHLTGADEQYF,TGCAGCGGTCACCTGACAGGGGCGGACGAGCAGTACTTC,TRBV29-1,TRBD1,TRBJ2-7,few
CASSEQSSFSGALHF,TGTGCCAGCAGTGAGCAGTCCTCCTTTTCGGGGGCCCTCCACTTT,TRBV2,.,TRBJ1-6,.
CASSRTGVNTGELFF,TGTGCCAGCAGCCGGACAGGGGTCAACACCGGGGAGCTGTTTTTT,TRBV7-6,TRBD1,TRBJ2-2,.
CASSLGDRANYGYTF,TGTGCCAGCAGCTTGGGGGACAGAGCTAACTATGGCTACACCTTC,TRBV5-6,TRBD1,TRBJ1-2,.
CASIPTGTGAYEQYF,TGTGCCAGCATCCCAACCGGGACAGGGGCCTACGAGCAGTACTTC,TRBV6-1,TRBD1,TRBJ2-7,.
CASSLAMGNRGNEQFF,TGTGCCAGCAGCTTAGCGATGGGGAACAGGGGCAATGAGCAGTTCTTC,TRBV7-8,TRBD1,TRBJ2-1,many
CSARDGQETGSEAFF,TGCAGTGCTAGAGATGGTCAAGAGACGGGCTCTGAAGCTTTCTTT,TRBV20-1,.,TRBJ1-1,.
CASSDREWSGELFF,TGTGCCAGCAGTGACAGGGAATGGAGCGGGGAGCTGTTTTTT,TRBV6-4,.,TRBJ2-2,many
CATTKWTGEDSTDTQYF,TGTGCCACCACGAAGTGGACAGGGGAGGACTCCACAGATACGCAGTATTTT,TRBV24-1,TRBD1,TRBJ2-3,.
CASSYLSFWTVNEQYF,TGTGCCAGCAGTTACCTTTCATTTTGGACAGTGAACGAGCAGTACTTC,TRBV6-2/TRBV6-3,.,TRBJ2-7,.